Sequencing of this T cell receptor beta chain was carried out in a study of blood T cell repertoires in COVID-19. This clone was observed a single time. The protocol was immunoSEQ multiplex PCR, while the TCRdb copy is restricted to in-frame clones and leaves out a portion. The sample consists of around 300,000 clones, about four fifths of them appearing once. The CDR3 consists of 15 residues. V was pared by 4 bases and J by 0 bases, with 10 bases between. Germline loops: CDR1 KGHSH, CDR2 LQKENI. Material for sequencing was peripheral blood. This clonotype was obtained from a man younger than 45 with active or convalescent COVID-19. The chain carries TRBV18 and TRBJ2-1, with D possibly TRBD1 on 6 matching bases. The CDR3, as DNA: TGTGCCAGCTCACTTACAGGGAGCTCCTACAATGAGCAGTTCTTC. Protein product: CASSLTGSSYNEQFF.